This T cell receptor beta chain comes out of a study of cytomegalovirus exposure and HLA in healthy donors. Study as a whole: A data release that came early held tens of millions of unique TCRs from HLA-typed donors. Notes on the study in general: CMV antigen specificity of a few CMV-associated chains was confirmed in vitro. Analyses of presence/absence relied on an assumption of roughly uniform sequencing depth across donors.

The germline V gene encodes CDR1 SEHNR and CDR2 FQNEAQ (reference sequence). The CDR3 has 16 residues. Regarding this clone: Its antigen is unidentified. A read error may produce the germline difference seen at one junction end.

PCR primers comprised 60 Vbeta and 13 Jbeta primers. Generated by immunoSEQ multiplex PCR, the TCRdb table keeps only in-frame clones and is missing some. This sample has about 190,000 clones; about 88% occur once, and the top ten carry under 2%. This sequence was found in a woman aged 18-35 years in good health and CMV-seronegative. The specimen was PBMCs. This chain uses TRBV7-9 with TRBJ2-3; 8 bases are shared with TRBD2. The CDR3 DNA reads as TGTTCCAGCAGCTTAGCAAAAACTAGCGGTACAGATACGCAGTATTTT. It is translated as CSSSLAKTSGTDTQYF. Full variable domain (outside the CDR3, taken from reference TRBV7-9 and TRBJ2-3): DTGVSQNPRHKITKRGQNVTFRCDPISEHNRLYWYRQTLGQGPEFLTYFQNEAQLEKSRLLSDRFSAERPKGSFSTLEIQRTEQGDSAMYLCSSSLAKTSGTDTQYFGPGTRLTVL.